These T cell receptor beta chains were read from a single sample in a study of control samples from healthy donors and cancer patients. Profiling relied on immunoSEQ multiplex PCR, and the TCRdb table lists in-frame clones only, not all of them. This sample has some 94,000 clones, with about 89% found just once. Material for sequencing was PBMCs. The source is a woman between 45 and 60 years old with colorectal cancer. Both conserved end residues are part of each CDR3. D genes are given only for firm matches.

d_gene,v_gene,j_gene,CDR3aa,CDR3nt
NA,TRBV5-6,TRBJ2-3,CASKGPGHSTDTQYF,TGTGCCAGTAAGGGTCCGGGACATAGCACAGATACGCAGTATTTT
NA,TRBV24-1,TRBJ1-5,CATSLQGNQPQHF,TGTGCCACCAGTTTGCAGGGGAATCAGCCCCAGCATTTT
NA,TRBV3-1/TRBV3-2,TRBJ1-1,CASSQEGVRGTEAFF,TGTGCCAGCAGCCAAGAGGGGGTTAGGGGCACTGAAGCTTTCTTT
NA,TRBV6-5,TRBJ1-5,CAHRGGGNQPQHF,TGTGCCCATCGGGGGGGCGGCAATCAGCCCCAGCATTTT
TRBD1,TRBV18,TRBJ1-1,CASSPPGTGLNTEAFF,TGTGCCAGCTCACCCCCCGGGACAGGGCTGAACACTGAAGCTTTCTTT
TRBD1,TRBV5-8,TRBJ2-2,CASRRQGTGELFF,TGTGCCAGCAGGAGACAGGGTACCGGGGAGCTGTTTTTT
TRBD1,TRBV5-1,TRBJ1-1,CASSPPGQGVVAEAFF,TGCGCCAGCAGCCCCCCGGGACAGGGTGTGGTAGCTGAAGCTTTCTTT
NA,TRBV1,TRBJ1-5,CTSSQEGGDNQPQHF,TGCACCAGCAGCCAAGAAGGTGGAGATAATCAGCCCCAGCATTTT
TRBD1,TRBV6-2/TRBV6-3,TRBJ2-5,CASSDRVETQYF,TGTGCCAGCAGTGACAGGGTAGAGACCCAGTACTTC
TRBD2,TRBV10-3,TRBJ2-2,CAIRFSGGTGELFF,TGTGCCATCAGGTTTAGCGGGGGAACCGGGGAGCTGTTTTTT
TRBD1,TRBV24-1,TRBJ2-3,CATSRTGEGTDTQYF,TGTGCCACCAGTAGGACAGGGGAGGGAACAGATACGCAGTATTTT